This entry lists 20 T cell receptor beta chains sequenced from one sample in a study of cytotoxic CD8 clonotypes in ibrutinib-treated CLL. The assay was immunoSEQ multiplex PCR, and TCRdb's table has in-frame clones only and misses some. The data show hundreds of thousands of clones, roughly 70% seen once. Sequencing used PBMCs, obtained after 36 months of ibrutinib treatment. The receptors derive from a human donor with chronic lymphocytic leukemia.

V is TRBV9 and J is TRBJ2-3, with TRBD2 matching over 8 bases. The germline gives CDR1 SGDLS, CDR2 YYNGEE. This CDR3 is 16 amino acids long. Germline trimming cut 1 base from V and 0 bases from J; bases unmatched to any gene: 4. DNA of the CDR3: TGTGCCAGCAGCGTAACTGCGGGGGGCAGCACAGATACGCAGTATTTT. It yields the protein CASSVTAGGSTDTQYF.

The chain uses TRBV28 and TRBJ2-7, with D perhaps matching TRBD1 (5 bases). CDR3 length: 17 amino acids. Trimming stripped 5 bases from V and 0 bases from J, with 20 bases between. CDR1 and CDR2 from the germline V gene are MDHEN and SYDVKM. Here the CDR3 reads CASSPRQSWTSSYEQYF. The CDR3 DNA is TGTGCCAGCAGTCCACGACAGAGTTGGACGAGCTCCTACGAGCAGTACTTC.

The chain uses TRBV28 and TRBJ1-5; D call uncertain. CDR1 and CDR2 (germline): MDHEN, SYDVKM. CDR3 length: 14 residues. V lost 5 bases, J lost 7 bases, and 15 bases lay in between. The CDR3 DNA follows: TGTGCCAGCAGTCCTAAGGAGTATTGGCAGCCCCAGCATTTT. This translates into CASSPKEYWQPQHF.

This clone was counted between two and nine times. The V call is TRBV30, the J call TRBJ1-5; TRBD1 matches at 7 bases. Unmatched junction bases numbered 4, after V lost 5 bases and J lost 3 bases. Per germline, CDR1 GTSNPN and CDR2 SVGIG (reference sequence). The CDR3 is 13 amino acids. This CDR3 reads CAWGDSLNQPQHF. CDR3 nucleotides: TGTGCCTGGGGGGACAGTCTCAATCAGCCCCAGCATTTT.

This clone was seen a handful of times. The genes are TRBV28 and TRBJ1-2, with D possibly TRBD1 on 5 matching bases. The CDR3 sequence is 13 residues long. The germline V gene has CDR1 MDHEN and CDR2 SYDVKM. The ends were cut back, 6 bases at V and 5 bases at J, with 13 bases in the middle. The CDR3 bases are TGTGCCAGCAGACCCCAGGGAGAGTATGGCTACACCTTC. This sequence encodes CASRPQGEYGYTF.

This clone was detected a few times. The chain links TRBV7-2 to TRBJ2-7; D possibly corresponds to TRBD2 (5 bases). Germline V gene lookup returns CDR1 SGHTA and CDR2 FQGNSA. The V gene lost 6 bases and the J gene lost 1 base, with 16 bases spanning the gap. CDR3 length: 15 amino acids. CDR3 protein: CASSLAGGSSYEQYF. The CDR3 DNA sequence: TGTGCCAGCAGTCTGGCAGGAGGCTCGTCCTACGAGCAGTACTTC.

The chain joins TRBV10-2 to TRBJ2-7; no firm D call. Deletions cut 4 bases from V and 1 base from J, with 8 bases between. The CDR3 covers 13 residues. CDR1 is WSHSY and CDR2 is SAAADI in the germline V gene. The CDR3 spells CASSGSRSYEQYF. In DNA, the CDR3 is TGCGCCAGCAGTGGTAGTAGATCCTACGAGCAGTACTTC.

The genes are TRBV5-1 and TRBJ1-1, with D hard to call. The CDR3 is 14 amino acids. CDR1 is SGHRS and CDR2 is YFSETQ in the germline V gene. Between the trimmed V and J ends, which lost 0 bases and 3 bases, there was a span of 9 bases. DNA of the CDR3: TGCGCCAGCAGCTTGGGGATTAAGGACACTGAAGCTTTCTTT. This translates into CASSLGIKDTEAFF.

The chain recombines TRBV4-1 with TRBJ2-7; a possible D gene is TRBD1 (6 bases). Germline V gene data show CDR1 as MGHRA and CDR2 as YSYEKL. CDR3 length: 17 amino acids. The V gene lost 0 bases and the J gene lost 3 bases, with 18 bases spanning the gap. The CDR3 spells CASSQEPGQPTLYEQYF. The CDR3 coding sequence is TGCGCCAGCAGCCAAGAGCCCGGACAGCCTACGCTCTACGAGCAGTACTTC.

The chain employs TRBV5-1 and TRBJ2-7, with D unclear. This CDR3 contains 15 residues. Trimming took 2 bases from V and 0 from J, leaving 12 bases between them. Germline values: CDR1 SGHRS, CDR2 YFSETQ. The CDR3: CASSFGGPSSYEQYF. CDR3 bases: TGCGCCAGCAGCTTCGGCGGCCCCAGCTCCTACGAGCAGTACTTC.

This rearrangement joins TRBV6-6 to TRBJ2-7, with D unclear. The CDR3 is 16 amino acids. The germline V gene has CDR1 MNHNY and CDR2 SVGAGI (reference sequence). Trimming cost V 0 bases and J 2 bases, with 14 bases left between them. The CDR3 DNA reads TGTGCCAGCAGTTACTCGACTCAAACTTCCCCCTACGAGCAGTACTTC. Its translation is CASSYSTQTSPYEQYF.

This clone came up a few times. The chain uses TRBV5-1 and TRBJ1-1; 7 bases line up with TRBD1. CDR3 size: 13 residues. Germline V lookup: CDR1 SGHRS, CDR2 YFSETQ. Trimming took 4 bases from V and 3 from J; bases not matched to a gene: 3. The CDR3 sequence: CASSPGQDTEAFF. In DNA, the CDR3 is TGCGCCAGCAGCCCCGGACAGGACACTGAAGCTTTCTTT. Together with reference TRBV5-1 and TRBJ1-1, the CDR3 gives the full variable domain: KAGVTQTPRYLIKTRGQQVTLSCSPISGHRSVSWYQQTPGQGLQFLFEYFSETQRNKGNFPGRFSGRQFSNSRSEMNVSTLELGDSALYLCASSPGQDTEAFFGQGTRLTVV.

For the CDR3, the DNA is TGTGCCAGCAGTTCGGGACTCGAGAATGAGCAGTTCTTC. It translates to CASSSGLENEQFF. The V call is TRBV5-4, the J call TRBJ2-1, with D tentatively TRBD2 (6 bases). V lost 5 bases, J lost 7 bases, and 13 bases lay in between. Germline loops: CDR1 SGHNT, CDR2 YYREEE (reference sequence). The CDR3 is 13 residues long.

The gene calls are TRBV4-3 and TRBJ1-5; D not resolved. CDR1 is LGHNA and CDR2 is YSLEER in the germline V gene. The CDR3 has 17 residues. The V and J ends lost 0 bases and 0 bases respectively, with 12 bases between them. The DNA of the CDR3 is TGCGCCAGCAGCCAAGAACGGTACATGGGTAGCAATCAGCCCCAGCATTTT. This sequence encodes CASSQERYMGSNQPQHF.

The chain uses TRBV5-5 and TRBJ1-2, with no clear D. V was shortened by 0 bases and J by 5 bases, with 5 bases between the two germline ends. This CDR3 is built from 12 residues. Germline-derived CDR1 and CDR2 are SGHKS and YYEKEE (reference sequence). This chain's CDR3 is CASSLEGYGYTF. As DNA, the CDR3 is TGTGCCAGCAGCTTGGAAGGATATGGCTACACCTTC.

The chain has TRBV7-8 and TRBJ2-5; maybe TRBD2 (5 bases). CDR3 length: 15 residues. Trimming took 1 base from V and 4 from J, leaving 13 bases between them. In germline, CDR1 is SGHVS, CDR2 FQNEAQ. CDR3 nucleotide sequence: TGTGCCAGCAGCTTAGGGGCTGGTGGGAGAGAGACCCAGTACTTC. It translates to CASSLGAGGRETQYF.

This chain uses TRBV4-1 with TRBJ1-2, with no clear D. Trimming pared 1 base from V and 3 bases from J, leaving 15 bases between. The CDR3 has 16 residues. Germline CDR1 MGHRA, CDR2 YSYEKL. Written as DNA, the CDR3 is TGCGCCAGCAGCCAAGGTCGTTTAGGGTCTTACTATGGCTACACCTTC. This translates into CASSQGRLGSYYGYTF.

This clone has a handful of counts. The genes are TRBV18 and TRBJ1-2; 7 bases align to TRBD1. V shed 4 bases and J 1 base; nucleotides not matched to a gene: 6. Germline V CDR1 and CDR2: KGHSH, LQKENI. This CDR3 spans 15 amino acids. The DNA for the CDR3 is TGTGCCAGCTCACGTGGGACAGAACTTAACTATGGCTACACCTTC. Its protein product is CASSRGTELNYGYTF.

The chain recombines TRBV21-1 with TRBJ2-2; no DNA check was done on the table's D call, TRBD2. TRBV21-1 counts as a pseudogene. CDR3 length equals 17 residues. Here the CDR3 reads CASSTTTSGRNTGELFF. The CDR3, as DNA: TGTGCCAGCAGCACTACCACTAGCGGGAGGAACACCGGGGAGCTGTTTTTT.

The chain combines TRBV21-1 with TRBJ1-1; TRBD1 was called by the table and not checked on the DNA. TRBV21-1 is listed as a pseudogene. CDR3 length: 10 amino acids. CDR3 coding DNA: TGTGCCAGCAGCCCAACTGAAGCTTTCTTT. Its translation is CASSPTEAFF.